The rows below give T cell receptor beta chains drawn from one sample of a study of post-analysis software for immune sequencing data. TCRdb called the PCR reads again in MiXCR, with one record for every CDR3 protein. Of about 160,000 distinct CDR3 sequences listed, around 36% were seen once; the top ten hold 28%. The source was blood, collected after autologous hematopoietic stem cell transplantation. The receptors derive from a girl under 18 with multiple sclerosis. Both conserved end residues are part of each CDR3. The order of the fields is clone size, D gene, J gene, V gene, CDR3 DNA, CDR3 protein. The D gene is left open where the match is weak. Clone size is given for some rows only: seen once, a few or many times, or a class if the clone is expanded.

>few|NA|TRBJ1-6|TRBV7-6
TGTGCCAGCAGCACAGCCCCAGGGGACTCACCCCTCCACTTT
CASSTAPGDSPLHF
>few|TRBD1|TRBJ2-5|TRBV6-5
TGTGCCAGCAGTCTCGTCCGACAGGGATTGACCCAGTACTTC
CASSLVRQGLTQYF
>few|TRBD1|TRBJ2-1|TRBV5-6
TGTGCCAGCAGCTTGTATGTCCTACAGGGGGCAAACAATGAGCAGTTCTTC
CASSLYVLQGANNEQFF
>NA|TRBD1|TRBJ1-1|TRBV28
TGTGCCAGCAGCCTCACCTTGGACAGGCCTGCTTTCTTT
CASSLTLDRPAFF
>many|TRBD1|TRBJ2-7|TRBV20-1
TGCAGTGCCTCAGGAATACCGGGACAGGGGGCCTACGAGCAGTACTTC
CSASGIPGQGAYEQYF
>NA|TRBD1|TRBJ2-3|TRBV12-3/TRBV12-4
TGTGCCAGCAGTTTAGGCCAGGGGGATGCGGTGGCAGATACGCAGTATTTT
CASSLGQGDAVADTQYF
>many|TRBD1|TRBJ2-3|TRBV5-1
TGCGCCACCGGCGAGGGGGCGTTGGGAGATACGCAGTATTTT
CATGEGALGDTQYF
>NA|NA|TRBJ1-2|TRBV7-2
TGTGCCAGCAGCTTAAGGCAGAGCTCCTATGGCTACACCTTC
CASSLRQSSYGYTF
>NA|TRBD2|TRBJ2-7|TRBV10-2
TGCGCCAGCAGGGCGACTAGCCGCATCTCCTACGAGCAGTACTTC
CASRATSRISYEQYF
>NA|TRBD2|TRBJ2-3|TRBV5-1
TGCGCCAGCAGCTTGTCCAACTTAGCTAGCGGGGACACAGATACGCAGTATTTT
CASSLSNLASGDTDTQYF
>many|NA|TRBJ2-3|TRBV5-1
TGCGCCACCTCAAAGAGGATAGCAGGCGATACGCAGTATTTT
CATSKRIAGDTQYF
>few|NA|TRBJ2-7|TRBV5-6
TGTGCCAGCAGCTTGGATTCCCAGCGGGTTACGTACGAGCAGTACTTC
CASSLDSQRVTYEQYF
>few|TRBD2|TRBJ2-7|TRBV20-1
TGCAGTGCTAGAGAGGGAAGCGGGGCCGGCGAGCAGTACTTC
CSAREGSGAGEQYF
>NA|NA|TRBJ2-3|TRBV28
TGTGCCAGCAGTTTGGAGGGGGTAGTTAAAGATACGCAGTATTTT
CASSLEGVVKDTQYF
>NA|TRBD1|TRBJ1-1|TRBV6-5
TGTGCCACCAAGAAACCGGGACAGGGAGTAAGGACTGAAGCTTTCTTT
CATKKPGQGVRTEAFF
>NA|TRBD2|TRBJ2-1|TRBV7-2
TGTGCCAGCAGCTTTGCTAGCGGGAGGATCTACAATGAGCAGTTCTTC
CASSFASGRIYNEQFF
>NA|TRBD2|TRBJ2-1|TRBV12-3/TRBV12-4
TGTGCCAGCAGTCCAAGCTCTAGCGGGAGTTTGCATGAGCAGTTCTTC
CASSPSSSGSLHEQFF
>NA|NA|TRBJ2-1|TRBV6-5
TGTGCCAGCAGTACGGACTCAAGCTCCTACAATGAGCAGTTCTTC
CASSTDSSSYNEQFF
>few|TRBD2|TRBJ2-3|TRBV29-1
TGCAGCGTTGAGAAGCGGGAGGCACATGGCACAGATACGCAGTATTTT
CSVEKREAHGTDTQYF
>NA|TRBD1|TRBJ2-1|TRBV12-3/TRBV12-4
TGTGCCAGCAGTTTCTCGGGACAGGTATACAATGAGCAGTTCTTC
CASSFSGQVYNEQFF
>few|NA|TRBJ2-1|TRBV20-1
TGCAGTGCTAGGGATCTCGGGGGACTCCTAAACAATGAGCAGTTCTTC
CSARDLGGLLNNEQFF
>NA|NA|TRBJ2-1|TRBV28
TGTACCAGCAGTTTTCAGTACAATGAGCAGTTCTTC
CTSSFQYNEQFF
>NA|NA|TRBJ1-5|TRBV20-1
TGCAGTGCTAGAGTGGGCGGTAACAATCAGCCCCAGCATTTT
CSARVGGNNQPQHF
>few|NA|TRBJ2-1|TRBV9
TGTGCCAGCAGCGTAGCCCACTACAATGAGCAGTTCTTC
CASSVAHYNEQFF
>NA|NA|TRBJ2-3|TRBV10-1
TGCGCCAGCACCGGACCTCTTGAAGATACGCAGTATTTT
CASTGPLEDTQYF
>few|TRBD1|TRBJ2-4|TRBV6-1
TGTGCCAGCAGTGGCCCCGTGGGGCAGGGGGTTCAGTACTTC
CASSGPVGQGVQYF
>few|NA|TRBJ2-1|TRBV29-1
TGCAGCGCCGTGGTGGGTAACAACAATGAGCAGTTCTTC
CSAVVGNNNEQFF
>few|NA|TRBJ2-1|TRBV18
TGTGCCAGTGAACGAAGTGGGGCGGATGAGCAGTTCTTC
CASERSGADEQFF
>few|NA|TRBJ2-7|TRBV5-1
TGCGCCAGCAGCTTAGACAGTGGCTCCTACGAGCAGTACTTC
CASSLDSGSYEQYF
>NA|NA|TRBJ2-3|TRBV20-1
TGCAGCCCCTTAGACACTACTACAGATACGCAGTATTTT
CSPLDTTTDTQYF
>NA|TRBD2|TRBJ2-7|TRBV5-5
TGTGCCAGCAGCTTGACCGGGAGGGCCGAGCAGTACTTC
CASSLTGRAEQYF
>NA|TRBD2|TRBJ2-3|TRBV20-1
TGCAGTGCTAGAGCCTTCACTAGCGGGAGCACAGATACGCAGTATTTT
CSARAFTSGSTDTQYF
>NA|NA|TRBJ2-7|TRBV5-1
TGCGCCAGCACAGAAACTACTAGCTCCTACGAGCAGTACTTC
CASTETTSSYEQYF